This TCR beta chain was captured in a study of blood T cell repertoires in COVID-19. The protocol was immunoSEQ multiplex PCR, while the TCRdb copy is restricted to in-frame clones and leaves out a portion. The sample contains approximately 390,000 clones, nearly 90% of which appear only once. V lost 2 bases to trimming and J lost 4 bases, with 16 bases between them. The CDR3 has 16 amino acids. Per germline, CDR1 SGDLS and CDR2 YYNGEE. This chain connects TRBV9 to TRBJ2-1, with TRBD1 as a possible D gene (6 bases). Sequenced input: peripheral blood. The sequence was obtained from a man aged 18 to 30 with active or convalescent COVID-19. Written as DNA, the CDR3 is TGTGCCAGCAGCGTCTCTATGGGGGCGAAATACAATGAGCAGTTCTTC. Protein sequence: CASSVSMGAKYNEQFF.